The 13 T cell receptor beta chains below were found in one sample sequenced in a study of low-dose radiotherapy and immunotherapy resistance in tumors. Primers targeting TRAV and TRBV primed first-strand cDNA, covering alpha and beta chains. TCRs underwent 20 PCR cycles of amplification with a constant-region primer and V-primer adapter. TCRdb redid the calling of the reads with MiXCR, one entry per CDR3 protein. The repertoire has fewer than 7,500 distinct CDR3 sequences, 84% of them found once; the top ten carry 5% to 6.5%. Receptors originate from a human donor with advanced metastatic prostate, ovarian, gallbladder or colorectal cancer (not recorded which). This table probably holds off-target reads from a library built for another chain.

The rearrangement uses TRBV6-6 and TRBJ2-3; D may correspond to TRBD1 or TRBD2 (5 bases each). CDR3 length equals 13 residues. Germline lookup yields CDR1 MNHNY and CDR2 SVGAGI (reference sequence). The V gene lost 7 bases and the J gene lost 0 bases, with 8 bases spanning the gap. This CDR3 reads CASKWDSTDTQYF. In nucleotides, the CDR3 is TGTGCCAGCAAGTGGGACAGCACAGATACGCAGTATTTT.

The chain links TRBV19 to TRBJ1-5; D is undetermined. The length of the CDR3 is 12 residues. Per the germline V gene, CDR1 is LNHDA and CDR2 is SQIVND (reference sequence). Deletions cut 8 bases from V and 6 bases from J, with 11 bases between. CDR3 DNA: TGTGCCAGTCCGGACGGCAGTCAGCCCCAGCATTTT. Translating gives CASPDGSQPQHF.

The chain couples TRBV9 to TRBJ1-2, with TRBD1 identical over 9 bases. The CDR3 length is 16 residues. The V gene's germline CDR1 is SGDLS and CDR2 YYNGEE. V lost 6 bases to trimming and J lost 8 bases; unmatched junction nucleotides: 17. The CDR3 protein is CASKTGQGPPSGGYTF. The CDR3 DNA reads TGTGCCAGCAAGACGGGACAGGGACCACCGTCGGGAGGCTACACCTTC. Full variable domain (rest looked up from reference TRBV9 and TRBJ1-2): DSGVTQTPKHLITATGQRVTLRCSPRSGDLSVYWYQQSLDQGLQFLIQYYNGEERAKGNILERFSAQQFPDLHSELNLSSLELGDSALYFCASKTGQGPPSGGYTFGSGTRLTVV.

The V gene is TRBV11-1, the J gene TRBJ2-3, with TRBD1 matching over 7 bases. The V gene end was trimmed by 5 bases and the J gene end by 4 bases; junction bases not matched to a gene: 9. This CDR3 has 15 residues. CDR1 and CDR2 (germline): SGHAT, FQDESV (reference sequence). The CDR3 loop is CASSRTGVLADTQYF. The CDR3 bases are TGTGCCAGCAGCAGAACAGGGGTGTTGGCAGATACGCAGTATTTT.

The V gene is TRBV2, the J gene TRBJ2-5; D might be TRBD2 (5 bases). Germline V lookup: CDR1 SNHLY, CDR2 FYNNEI. The V end was cut by 6 bases, the J end by 1 base, with 12 bases between. This CDR3 has 14 residues. In DNA, the CDR3 is TGTGCCAGCAGAGCAGGACTTATCCAAGAGACCCAGTACTTC. Translation gives CASRAGLIQETQYF.

This clonotype was counted a single time. The chain employs TRBV10-3 and TRBJ2-7; the D is unclear. Germline V gene lookup returns CDR1 ENHRY and CDR2 SYGVKD. V lost 7 bases to trimming and J lost 6 bases, with 16 bases between them. CDR3 length: 13 residues. The DNA for the CDR3 is TGTGCCATCAAGGCCCAGGACCGACCCGAGCAGTACTTC. Translating gives CAIKAQDRPEQYF.

This chain links TRBV6-8 with TRBJ1-1; possible D gene TRBD1, 5 bases. Per germline, CDR1 MNHGY and CDR2 SAAAGT. Trimming shortened V by 6 bases and J by 12 bases, and 20 bases separated the two germline ends. The CDR3 runs 13 residues. This chain's CDR3 is CASRHKLRDETFF. CDR3 in DNA: TGTGCCAGCAGACATAAACTCCGGGACGAAACTTTCTTT.

The genes are TRBV5-8 and TRBJ1-5; tentative D call: TRBD1 (5 bases). The CDR3 spans 13 residues. Trimming shortened V by 6 bases and J by 5 bases, and 12 bases separated the two germline ends. Germline lookup yields CDR1 SGHTS and CDR2 YDEGEE. The CDR3 DNA is TGTGCCAGCAACCGGGACGGTGATCAGCCCCAGCATTTT. Translation: CASNRDGDQPQHF.

The gene calls are TRBV5-1 and TRBJ2-1; 14 nucleotides agree with TRBD2. The CDR3 is made up of 19 amino acids. J was trimmed by 0 bases and V by 3 bases; bases with no gene match: 8. Looked up from germline, CDR1 is SGHRS and CDR2 is YFSETQ. CDR3 in DNA: TGCGCCAGCAGCTATGGACTAGCGGGGGGCGTACCCTCCTACAATGAGCAGTTCTTC. Its protein is CASSYGLAGGVPSYNEQFF.

The gene calls are TRBV12-5 and TRBJ2-1; D is possibly TRBD1 (6 bases). This CDR3 is 20 amino acids long. Germline V gene lookup returns CDR1 LGHNT and CDR2 FRNRAP. Between the trimmed V and J ends, which lost 0 bases and 6 bases, there was a span of 27 bases. The CDR3 sequence: CASGLVNLQNHQGPFNEQFF. In nucleotides, the CDR3 is TGTGCTAGTGGTTTGGTTAATTTACAGAACCACCAGGGGCCATTCAATGAGCAGTTCTTC. The complete variable domain, with remaining parts taken from reference TRBV12-5 and TRBJ2-1, reads DARVTQTPRHKVTEMGQEVTMRCQPILGHNTVFWYRQTMMQGLELLAYFRNRAPLDDSGMPKDRFSAEMPDATLATLKIQPSEPRDSAVYFCASGLVNLQNHQGPFNEQFFGPGTRLTVL.

This clonotype was seen just once. This chain uses TRBV2 with TRBJ2-5, with 12 positions matching TRBD1. The CDR3 is made up of 15 amino acids. Germline CDR1 reads SNHLY; CDR2 reads FYNNEI. The trim removed 6 bases at V and 4 bases at J, leaving 6 bases unmatched. The CDR3 coding sequence is TGTGCCAGCAGCTCCGGGACAGGGGGCGTAGAGACCCAGTACTTC. This encodes CASSSGTGGVETQYF.

This rearrangement joins TRBV5-1 to TRBJ2-1; 7 nucleotides match TRBD2. The germline gives CDR1 SGHRS, CDR2 YFSETQ. V shed 4 bases, J shed 5 bases, and the junction held 9 bases outside the gene matches. The CDR3 extends over 15 amino acids. The CDR3 sequence: CASSPWGSGDNEQFF. CDR3 sequence (DNA): TGCGCCAGCAGCCCCTGGGGGAGCGGGGACAATGAGCAGTTCTTC.

The chain recombines TRBV4-2 with TRBJ1-5; the match to TRBD1 covers 7 bases. The length of the CDR3 is 14 residues. The V gene's germline CDR1 is LGHNA and CDR2 YNFKEQ. J lost 6 bases, V lost 1 base, and 3 bases had no gene match. Here the CDR3 reads CASSQGTGGQPQHF. The DNA for the CDR3 is TGTGCCAGCAGCCAAGGGACAGGTGGTCAGCCCCAGCATTTT.